This T cell receptor beta chain is drawn from a study of T cell changes during pregnancy in multiple sclerosis (dated by TCRdb to between 2019 and 2020). Describing the broader study: Changes in the T cell repertoire over the course of pregnancy were examined in this study in women with multiple sclerosis.

Reading the germline V gene gives CDR1 SGHDT and CDR2 YYEEEE. For this chain, trimming is 4 bases at the V end and 3 bases at the J end, and the number of junction bases without a gene match is 3. From its cysteine to its phenylalanine, the CDR3 spans 14 amino acids. The CDR3 DNA has 42 bases and is translated from base 1. To note about this clone: The clone's antigen remains unknown. One base away there is no much larger clone; base qualities are not given.

Library preparation used the immunoSEQ multiplex PCR assay. Here the immuneACCESS table is served through TCRdb, limited to in-frame sequences with V and J called. Missing clones are a known gap in these copies; in checked studies unresolved V genes cover under half, and the rest lacks a known reason. The sample table shows around 100,000 clones, and about 90% are seen once. About 2% of the sample comes from the top ten. The material sequenced was peripheral blood, taken after pregnancy. The rearranged segments are TRBV5-6 and TRBJ1-1; 10 bases in between match TRBD1. The clonotype comes from a female donor with multiple sclerosis, enrolled in a pregnancy study. The nucleotide sequence is given as TGTGCCAGCAGCGGACAGGGGGGGCACACTGAAGCTTTCTTT. Translated, it reads CASSGQGGHTEAFF. Reference TRBV5-6 and TRBJ1-1 proteins supply the regions before and after the CDR3; the full variable domain is: DAGVTQSPTHLIKTRGQQVTLRCSPKSGHDTVSWYQQALGQGPQFIFQYYEEEERQRGNFPDRFSGHQFPNYSSELNVNALLLGDSALYLCASSGQGGHTEAFFGQGTRLTVV.